Presented here are 32 T cell receptor beta chains from one specimen sequenced in a study of blood T cell repertoires in COVID-19. Profiling relied on immunoSEQ multiplex PCR, and the TCRdb table lists in-frame clones only, not all of them. The sample contains 100,000 to 150,000 clones, around 90% of which appear only once. The sequenced material came from peripheral blood. Every receptor here comes from a man between 50 and 59 years old with COVID-19, enrolled during active disease.

This chain links TRBV10-2 with TRBJ2-1, with 9 bases that match TRBD2. The germline V gene has CDR1 WSHSY and CDR2 SAAADI. V dropped 6 bases and J dropped 4; count of bases not matched to a gene: 7. This CDR3 has 15 amino acids. The CDR3 region has the DNA TGCGCCAGCAGACAGAGCGGGAGGAATTACAATGAGCAGTTCTTC. This sequence encodes CASRQSGRNYNEQFF.

The chain has TRBV27 and TRBJ2-6, with D tentatively TRBD2 (6 bases). Trimming left V 8 bases short and J 2 bases short, with 16 bases between. Germline CDR1 MNHEY, CDR2 SMNVEV (reference sequence). This CDR3 region has 16 residues. The CDR3 is CASRRSGGAGANVLTF. In nucleotides, the CDR3 is TGTGCCAGCCGTCGATCGGGCGGGGCTGGGGCCAACGTCCTGACTTTC.

V is TRBV6-2 or TRBV6-3 and J is TRBJ2-4, with 7 bases that match TRBD1. The V and J ends lost 6 bases and 1 base, in that order; junction bases with no gene match: 6. The CDR3 sequence is 15 residues long. CDR1 and CDR2 (germline): MNHEY, SVGEGT. The CDR3 sequence: CASSHQGDAKNIQYF. The CDR3 DNA sequence: TGTGCCAGCAGCCACCAGGGGGACGCCAAAAACATTCAGTACTTC.

J is TRBJ1-6 and V is TRBV5-4; TRBD1 agrees at 7 bases. Germline V lookup: CDR1 SGHNT, CDR2 YYREEE (reference sequence). Trimming at V came to 4 bases and at J to 3 bases, leaving 1 base not matched to a gene. CDR3 length equals 14 residues. The CDR3 DNA sequence: TGTGCCAGCAGCCGGGACAGCTATAATTCACCCCTCCACTTT. Protein product: CASSRDSYNSPLHF.

J is TRBJ1-4 and V is TRBV10-1, with a weak D call TRBD1 (6 bases). This CDR3 is built from 11 residues. Trimming took off 8 bases at V and 6 bases at J, with 7 bases between the two ends. In germline, CDR1 is WNHNN, CDR2 SYGVQD (reference sequence). DNA of the CDR3: TGCGCCAGCGAGGGGGATGAAAAACTGTTTTTT. Translation gives CASEGDEKLFF.

The V and J genes are TRBV9 and TRBJ2-5, with 13 bases matching TRBD2. Trimming cost V 4 bases and J 0 bases; bases outside gene matches: 6. The CDR3 consists of 17 residues. CDR1 is SGDLS, CDR2 YYNGEE, per germline. The CDR3 reads CASSRGLAGVYQETQYF. CDR3 bases: TGTGCCAGCAGCCGCGGACTAGCGGGAGTCTACCAAGAGACCCAGTACTTC.

This sequence joins TRBV9 and TRBJ2-5; 9 bases match TRBD1. The CDR3 consists of 18 residues. After removal of 4 bases from V and 4 bases from J, the junction contained 17 bases not matched to a gene. CDR1 SGDLS and CDR2 YYNGEE come from the germline V gene. The CDR3 region is CASSPGTSPGQGSETQYF. The DNA for the CDR3 is TGTGCCAGCAGCCCCGGAACTTCCCCGGGACAGGGATCAGAGACCCAGTACTTC.

This clone was seen once. The V call is TRBV9, the J call TRBJ1-6; no clear D. Germline CDR1 reads SGDLS; CDR2 reads YYNGEE. This CDR3 is built from 12 residues. The V end lost 1 base, the J end lost 9 bases, and 5 bases lay between the germline ends. DNA for the CDR3: TGTGCCAGCAGCGTACTCGGTTCACCCCTCCACTTT. The encoded protein is CASSVLGSPLHF.

The chain employs TRBV5-1 and TRBJ2-2, with TRBD1 matching 9 bases. This CDR3 has 14 amino acids. V dropped 4 bases and J dropped 4; count of bases not matched to a gene: 2. Germline CDR1 reads SGHRS; CDR2 reads YFSETQ. The CDR3 protein is CASSTGGGTGELFF. For the CDR3, the DNA is TGCGCCAGCAGCACAGGGGGCGGCACCGGGGAGCTGTTTTTT.

The genes are TRBV18 and TRBJ2-5; possible D gene TRBD1, 5 bases. Germline lookup yields CDR1 KGHSH and CDR2 LQKENI. V lost 4 bases to trimming and J lost 2 bases, with 17 bases between them. The CDR3 runs 16 residues. The CDR3 nucleotides read TGTGCCAGCTCACAAGGTGTTGGGCAGGGACAAGAGACCCAGTACTTC. As protein: CASSQGVGQGQETQYF.

For the CDR3, the DNA is TGCAGCGGCTTACGAGGCGGGAGGACCCATTCCTACGAGCAGTACTTC. Encoded protein: CSGLRGGRTHSYEQYF. The gene calls are TRBV29-1 and TRBJ2-7, with 8 bases fitting TRBD2. This CDR3 has 16 residues. V lost 7 bases, J lost 1 base, and 15 bases stayed unmatched. The germline V gene encodes CDR1 SQVTM and CDR2 ANQGSEA.

This chain connects TRBV28 to TRBJ2-6; TRBD1 agrees at 7 bases. Germline V gene data show CDR1 as MDHEN and CDR2 as SYDVKM. The CDR3 runs to 16 residues. V dropped 4 bases and J dropped 0; count of bases not matched to a gene: 3. The CDR3 here is CASSWTGTSGANVLTF. The CDR3 DNA follows: TGTGCCAGCAGTTGGACAGGCACCTCTGGGGCCAACGTCCTGACTTTC. Full variable domain (missing parts from reference TRBV28 and TRBJ2-6): DVKVTQSSRYLVKRTGEKVFLECVQDMDHENMFWYRQDPGLGLRLIYFSYDVKMKEKGDIPEGYSVSREKKERFSLILESASTNQTSMYLCASSWTGTSGANVLTFGAGSRLTVL.

This rearrangement joins TRBV18 to TRBJ1-1; 9 positions match TRBD1. Germline CDR1 reads KGHSH; CDR2 reads LQKENI. The CDR3 runs to 14 residues. Trimming took 5 bases from V and 0 from J; bases not matched to a gene: 1. CDR3 region: CASSGDRVNTEAFF. DNA of the CDR3: TGTGCCAGCTCAGGGGACAGGGTGAACACTGAAGCTTTCTTT.

The genes are TRBV28 and TRBJ2-7; D uncertain. Germline CDR1 and CDR2: MDHEN and SYDVKM. Trimming took off 5 bases at V and 4 bases at J, with 6 bases between the two ends. The CDR3 runs 11 residues. This chain's CDR3 is CASSLKYEQYF. The CDR3 nucleotides are TGTGCCAGCAGTCTAAAGTACGAGCAGTACTTC.

The V and J genes are TRBV6-6 and TRBJ2-1, with a possible D match to TRBD2 (5 bases). The CDR3 spans 15 residues. CDR1 is MNHNY and CDR2 is SVGAGI in the germline V gene (reference sequence). V shed 2 bases and J shed 2 bases, with 10 bases lying between them. The CDR3 region is CASSYRAGPYNEQFF. CDR3 DNA: TGTGCCAGCAGTTACAGGGCGGGTCCCTACAATGAGCAGTTCTTC.

The chain employs TRBV18 and TRBJ2-7, with 8 bases lining up with TRBD1. The V and J ends lost 3 bases and 0 bases, in that order; junction bases with no gene match: 4. This CDR3 has 15 residues. Germline CDR1 KGHSH, CDR2 LQKENI. Here the CDR3 reads CASSPGTGDSYEQYF. CDR3 nucleotides: TGTGCCAGCTCACCCGGGACAGGTGACTCCTACGAGCAGTACTTC.

The genes are TRBV18 and TRBJ1-2, with 8 nucleotides matching TRBD1. Germline V gives CDR1 KGHSH, CDR2 LQKENI. The CDR3 spans 16 residues. Trimming cost V 0 bases and J 2 bases; bases outside gene matches: 5. The CDR3 DNA reads TGTGCCAGCTCACCACCGGCAGGGGGCATCAACTATGGCTACACCTTC. Amino acids: CASSPPAGGINYGYTF.

The chain couples TRBV10-3 to TRBJ2-1; no definite D call. V lost 0 bases to trimming and J lost 2 bases, with 8 bases between them. This CDR3 has 15 residues. Germline V gene data show CDR1 as ENHRY and CDR2 as SYGVKD. The CDR3 is CAISESNSAYNEQFF. CDR3 DNA: TGTGCCATCAGTGAGTCGAACAGTGCCTACAATGAGCAGTTCTTC.

The gene calls are TRBV21-1 and TRBJ2-7; the table assigns TRBD2, which was not confirmed against the DNA. TRBV21-1 is recorded as a pseudogene. This CDR3 comprises 15 residues. This CDR3 reads CASSTLAGETYEQYF. In DNA form, the CDR3 reads TGTGCCAGCAGCACACTAGCGGGAGAGACCTACGAGCAGTACTTC.

V and J are TRBV19 and TRBJ2-2, with D possibly matching TRBD1 (7 bases). Trimming shortened V by 7 bases and J by 3 bases, and 12 bases separated the two germline ends. Germline V CDR1 and CDR2: LNHDA, SQIVND (reference sequence). This CDR3 has 14 amino acids. The DNA for the CDR3 is TGTGCCAGTAATCGCAGGGGGGACACCGGGGAGCTGTTTTTT. It codes for CASNRRGDTGELFF.

V and J are TRBV7-3 and TRBJ2-2, with TRBD2 matching 12 bases. The CDR3 spans 16 residues. The germline V gene encodes CDR1 SGHTA and CDR2 FQGTGA. Unmatched junction bases numbered 5, after V lost 5 bases and J lost 4 bases. The CDR3 reads CASSAPSGRATGELFF. The DNA of the CDR3 is TGTGCCAGCAGCGCTCCTAGCGGGAGGGCCACCGGGGAGCTGTTTTTT.

The genes are TRBV6-5 and TRBJ2-3; possibly TRBD1 for D (5 bases). This CDR3 has 15 residues. The germline gives CDR1 MNHEY, CDR2 SVGAGI. Trimming took 0 bases from V and 2 from J, leaving 9 bases between them. The CDR3 loop reads CASSYSGRVTDTQYF. The CDR3 bases are TGTGCCAGCAGTTACTCCGGCAGGGTCACAGATACGCAGTATTTT.

This clone was counted a single time. This chain uses TRBV5-1 with TRBJ2-2; a weak D match, TRBD2 (6 bases). CDR1 and CDR2 (germline): SGHRS, YFSETQ. With 3 bases removed from V and 4 bases from J, the gap between germline ends came to 19 bases. The CDR3 is 17 residues long. The CDR3 coding sequence is TGCGCCAGCAGCTCTGGAGGTGGAGGGCTCAGCACCGGGGAGCTGTTTTTT. It yields the protein CASSSGGGGLSTGELFF. The entire variable domain, with the rest obtained from reference TRBV5-1 and TRBJ2-2, is as follows: KAGVTQTPRYLIKTRGQQVTLSCSPISGHRSVSWYQQTPGQGLQFLFEYFSETQRNKGNFPGRFSGRQFSNSRSEMNVSTLELGDSALYLCASSSGGGGLSTGELFFGEGSRLTVL.

The chain recombines TRBV7-6 with TRBJ2-3, with 12 bases lining up with TRBD2. This CDR3 has 15 amino acids. CDR1 is SGHVS and CDR2 is FNYEAQ in the germline V gene. The V segment lost 5 bases and the J segment 4 bases; nucleotides outside the gene matches: 4. The CDR3 DNA sequence: TGTGCCAGCAGCCCGCTAGCGGGAGGGGCAGATACGCAGTATTTT. This codes for CASSPLAGGADTQYF.

This clone was detected only once. The chain is built from TRBV3-1 (or the pseudogene TRBV3-2) and TRBJ2-1; tentative D call: TRBD2 (6 bases). Trimming left V 5 bases short and J 7 bases short, with 12 bases between. Germline lookup yields CDR1 LGHDT and CDR2 YNNKEL (reference sequence). This CDR3 spans 13 amino acids. CDR3 amino acids: CASSLEGLNEQFF. Written as DNA, the CDR3 is TGTGCCAGCAGCTTGGAGGGTTTGAATGAGCAGTTCTTC.

The CDR3 DNA follows: TGCGCCAGCAGCCAAGTCCCGGAGGGTTATGGCACTGAAGCTTTCTTT. It yields the protein CASSQVPEGYGTEAFF. V usage is TRBV4-1 and J usage is TRBJ1-1; D not resolved. Trimming removed 1 base at V and 4 bases at J, with 16 bases between. This CDR3 is 16 amino acids long. CDR1 is MGHRA, CDR2 YSYEKL, per germline.

The chain has TRBV12-3 or TRBV12-4 and TRBJ1-1; D is uncertain. V gave up 2 bases and J gave up 3 bases, with 4 bases separating them. The length of the CDR3 is 12 residues. CDR3 coding DNA: TGTGCCAGCAGTTTACAGGACACTGAAGCTTTCTTT. It is translated as CASSLQDTEAFF.

The rearrangement links TRBV2 to TRBJ2-1, with 8 nucleotides matching TRBD1. J gave up 0 bases and V 9 bases, and 4 bases lay outside the gene matches. CDR1 is SNHLY and CDR2 is FYNNEI in the germline V gene. The CDR3 is made up of 14 amino acids. CDR3 amino acids: CASIGQGSYNEQFF. CDR3 in DNA: TGTGCCAGTATTGGACAGGGCTCCTACAATGAGCAGTTCTTC.

V gene TRBV18 combines with J gene TRBJ1-5; the D gene is possibly TRBD1 (5 bases). The germline V gene has CDR1 KGHSH and CDR2 LQKENI. Trimming removed 2 bases at V and 5 bases at J, with 13 bases between. The CDR3 is 15 amino acids. As DNA, the CDR3 is TGTGCCAGCTCACCAACCGGGACTTCCTATCAGCCCCAGCATTTT. Translated: CASSPTGTSYQPQHF.

The chain joins TRBV4-3 to TRBJ1-2; D call uncertain. In germline, CDR1 is LGHNA, CDR2 YSLEER. The CDR3 has 14 amino acids. Between the trimmed V and J ends, which lost 0 bases and 7 bases, there was a span of 12 bases. The CDR3 DNA reads as TGCGCCAGCAGCCAAGACCAGGCAGTTGGTGGCTACACCTTC. It yields the protein CASSQDQAVGGYTF.

The chain is built from TRBV19 and TRBJ1-1; D is unclear. Germline loops: CDR1 LNHDA, CDR2 SQIVND (reference sequence). V was trimmed by 1 base and J by 0 bases, leaving 18 bases between them. This CDR3 has 18 amino acids. Here the CDR3 DNA reads TGTGCCAGTAGTATAGGTTTAACCATACCCGGGATGAACACTGAAGCTTTCTTT. It translates to CASSIGLTIPGMNTEAFF.

The rearrangement links TRBV5-8 to TRBJ2-7; 8 nucleotides line up with TRBD1. CDR1 and CDR2 (germline): SGHTS, YDEGEE. This CDR3 is built from 15 residues. V trimming: 2 bases; J trimming: 0 bases; junction bases outside the gene matches: 4. The CDR3 region is CASSFGTGYSYEQYV. CDR3 DNA sequence: TGTGCCAGCAGCTTTGGGACAGGCTACTCCTACGAGCAGTACGTC.